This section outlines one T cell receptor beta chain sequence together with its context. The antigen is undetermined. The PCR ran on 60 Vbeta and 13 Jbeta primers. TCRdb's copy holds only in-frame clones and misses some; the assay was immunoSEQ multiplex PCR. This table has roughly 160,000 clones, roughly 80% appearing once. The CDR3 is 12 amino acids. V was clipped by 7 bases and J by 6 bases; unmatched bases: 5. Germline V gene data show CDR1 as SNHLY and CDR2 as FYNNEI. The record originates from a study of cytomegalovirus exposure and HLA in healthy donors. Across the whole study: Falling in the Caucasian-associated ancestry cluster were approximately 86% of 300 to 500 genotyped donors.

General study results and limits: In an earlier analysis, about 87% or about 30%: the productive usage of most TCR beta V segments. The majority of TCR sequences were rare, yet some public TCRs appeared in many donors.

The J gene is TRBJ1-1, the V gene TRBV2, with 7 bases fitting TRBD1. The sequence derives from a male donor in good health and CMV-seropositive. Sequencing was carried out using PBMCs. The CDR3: CASIITGAEAFF. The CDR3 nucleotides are TGTGCCAGCATCATAACAGGGGCTGAAGCTTTCTTT. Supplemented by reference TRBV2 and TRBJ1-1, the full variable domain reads EPEVTQTPSHQVTQMGQEVILRCVPISNHLYFYWYRQILGQKVEFLVSFYNNEISEKSEIFDDQFSVERPDGSNFTLKIRSTKLEDSAMYFCASIITGAEAFFGQGTRLTVV.